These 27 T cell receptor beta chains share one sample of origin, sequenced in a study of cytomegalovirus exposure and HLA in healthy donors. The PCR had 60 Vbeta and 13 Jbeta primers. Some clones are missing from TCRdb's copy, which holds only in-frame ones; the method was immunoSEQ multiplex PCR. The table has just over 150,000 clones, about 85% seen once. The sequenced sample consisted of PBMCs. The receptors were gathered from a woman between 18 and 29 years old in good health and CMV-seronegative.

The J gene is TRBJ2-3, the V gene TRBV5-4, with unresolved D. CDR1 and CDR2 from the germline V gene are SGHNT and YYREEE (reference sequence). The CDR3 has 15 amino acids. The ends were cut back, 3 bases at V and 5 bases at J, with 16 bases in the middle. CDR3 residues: CASSSPDGERDTQYF. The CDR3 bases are TGTGCCAGCAGCTCGCCGGATGGAGAGAGAGATACGCAGTATTTT. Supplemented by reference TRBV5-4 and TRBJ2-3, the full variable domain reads ETGVTQSPTHLIKTRGQQVTLRCSSQSGHNTVSWYQQALGQGPQFIFQYYREEENGRGNFPPRFSGLQFPNYSSELNVNALELDDSALYLCASSSPDGERDTQYFGPGTRLTVL.

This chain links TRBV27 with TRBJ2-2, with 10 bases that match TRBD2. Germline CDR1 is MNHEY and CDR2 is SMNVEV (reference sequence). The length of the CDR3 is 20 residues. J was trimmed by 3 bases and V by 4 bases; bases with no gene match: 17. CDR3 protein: CASSSFTRSGRARYTGELFF. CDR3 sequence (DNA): TGTGCCAGCAGTTCCTTTACTAGGAGCGGGAGGGCCAGGTACACCGGGGAGCTGTTTTTT.

CDR3 sequence reads: CASSQVGGGYTF. CDR3 coding DNA: TGTGCCAGCAGCCAGGTGGGGGGAGGCTACACCTTC. The chain couples TRBV14 to TRBJ1-2, with D possibly being TRBD1 (5 bases). Germline-derived CDR1 and CDR2 are SGHDN and FVKESK. The CDR3 has 12 residues. V was shortened by 3 bases and J by 8 bases, with 10 bases between the two germline ends.

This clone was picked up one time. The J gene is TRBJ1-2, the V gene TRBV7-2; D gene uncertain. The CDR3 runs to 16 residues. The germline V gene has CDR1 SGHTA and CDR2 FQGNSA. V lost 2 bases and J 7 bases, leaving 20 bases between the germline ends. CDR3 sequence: CASSLNPVPAEGGYTF. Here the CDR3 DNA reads TGTGCCAGCAGCTTAAATCCGGTCCCCGCGGAGGGTGGCTACACCTTC.

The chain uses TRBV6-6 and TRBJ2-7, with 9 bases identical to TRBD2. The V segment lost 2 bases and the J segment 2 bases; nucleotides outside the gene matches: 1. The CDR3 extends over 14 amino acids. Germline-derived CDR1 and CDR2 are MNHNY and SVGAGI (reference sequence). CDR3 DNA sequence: TGTGCCAGCAGTTACAGGACTAGCGCCTACGAGCAGTACTTC. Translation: CASSYRTSAYEQYF.

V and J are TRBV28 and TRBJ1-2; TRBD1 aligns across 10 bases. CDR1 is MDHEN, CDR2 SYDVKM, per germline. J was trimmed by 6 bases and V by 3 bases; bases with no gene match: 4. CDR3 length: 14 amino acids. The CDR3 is CASSLWDRGDGYTF. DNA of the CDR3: TGTGCCAGCAGTTTGTGGGACAGGGGAGATGGCTACACCTTC.

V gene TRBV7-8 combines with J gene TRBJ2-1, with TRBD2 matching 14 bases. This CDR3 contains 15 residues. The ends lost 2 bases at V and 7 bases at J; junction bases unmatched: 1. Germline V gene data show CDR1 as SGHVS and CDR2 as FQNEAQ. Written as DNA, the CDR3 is TGTGCCAGCAGCTTACGGACTAGCGGGGGGAATGAGCAGTTCTTC. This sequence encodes CASSLRTSGGNEQFF. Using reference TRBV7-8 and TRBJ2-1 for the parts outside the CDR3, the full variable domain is GAGVSQSPRYKVAKRGQDVALRCDPISGHVSLFWYQQALGQGPEFLTYFQNEAQLDKSGLPSDRFFAERPEGSVSTLKIQRTQQEDSAVYLCASSLRTSGGNEQFFGPGTRLTVL.

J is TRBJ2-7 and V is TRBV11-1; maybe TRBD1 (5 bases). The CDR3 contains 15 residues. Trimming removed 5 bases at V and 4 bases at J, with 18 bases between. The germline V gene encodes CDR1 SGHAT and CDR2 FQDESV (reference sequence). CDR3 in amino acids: CASSRTGGVRYEQYF. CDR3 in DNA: TGTGCCAGCAGCCGAACAGGTGGGGTACGTTACGAGCAGTACTTC.

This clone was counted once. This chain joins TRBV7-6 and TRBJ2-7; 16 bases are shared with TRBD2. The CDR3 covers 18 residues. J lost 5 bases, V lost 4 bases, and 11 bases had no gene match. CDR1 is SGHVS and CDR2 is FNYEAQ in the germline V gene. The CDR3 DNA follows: TGTGCCAGCAGCTCCCCGGGACTAGCGGGGGGGCGGTGGAACGAGCAGTACTTC. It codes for CASSSPGLAGGRWNEQYF.

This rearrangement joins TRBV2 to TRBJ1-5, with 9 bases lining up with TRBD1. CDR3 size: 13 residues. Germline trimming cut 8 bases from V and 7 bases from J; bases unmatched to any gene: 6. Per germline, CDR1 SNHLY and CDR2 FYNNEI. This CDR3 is CASWGGQGQPQHF. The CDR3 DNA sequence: TGTGCCAGCTGGGGTGGACAGGGGCAGCCCCAGCATTTT.

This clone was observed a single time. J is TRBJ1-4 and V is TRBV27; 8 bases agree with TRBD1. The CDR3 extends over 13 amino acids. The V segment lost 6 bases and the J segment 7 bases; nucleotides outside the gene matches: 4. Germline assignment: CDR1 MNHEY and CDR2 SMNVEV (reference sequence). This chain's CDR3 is CASRDRVGEKLFF. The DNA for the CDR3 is TGTGCCAGCAGGGACAGGGTAGGTGAAAAACTGTTTTTT.

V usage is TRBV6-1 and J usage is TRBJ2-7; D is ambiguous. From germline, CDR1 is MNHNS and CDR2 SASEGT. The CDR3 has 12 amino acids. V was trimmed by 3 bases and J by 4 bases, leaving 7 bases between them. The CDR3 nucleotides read TGTGCCAGCAGTGAGCGAGAGTACGAGCAGTACTTC. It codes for CASSEREYEQYF.

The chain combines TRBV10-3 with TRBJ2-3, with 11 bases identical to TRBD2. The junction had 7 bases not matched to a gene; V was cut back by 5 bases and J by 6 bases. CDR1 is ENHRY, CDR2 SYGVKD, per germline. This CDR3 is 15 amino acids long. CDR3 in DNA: TGTGCCATCAGTCCGACTAGCGGGGCGGGGGATACGCAGTATTTT. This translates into CAISPTSGAGDTQYF.

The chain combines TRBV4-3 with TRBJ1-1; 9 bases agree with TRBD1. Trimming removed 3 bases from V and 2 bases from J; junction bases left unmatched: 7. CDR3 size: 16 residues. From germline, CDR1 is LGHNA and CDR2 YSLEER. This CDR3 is CASSQGATGGNTEAFF. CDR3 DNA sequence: TGCGCCAGCAGCCAGGGGGCGACAGGGGGAAACACTGAAGCTTTCTTT.

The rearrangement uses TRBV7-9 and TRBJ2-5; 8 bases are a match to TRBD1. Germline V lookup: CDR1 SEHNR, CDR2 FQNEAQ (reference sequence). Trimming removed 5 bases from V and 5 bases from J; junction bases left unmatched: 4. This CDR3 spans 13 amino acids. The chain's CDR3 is CASSRQGIETQYF. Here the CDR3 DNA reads TGTGCCAGCAGCCGACAGGGGATCGAGACCCAGTACTTC.

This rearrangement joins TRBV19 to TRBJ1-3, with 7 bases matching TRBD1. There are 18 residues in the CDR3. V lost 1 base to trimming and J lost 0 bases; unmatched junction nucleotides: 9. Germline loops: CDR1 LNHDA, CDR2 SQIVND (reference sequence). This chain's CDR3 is CASSIAPRQGHSGNTIYF. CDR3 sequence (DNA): TGTGCCAGTAGTATAGCCCCTAGACAGGGACACTCTGGAAACACCATATATTTT.

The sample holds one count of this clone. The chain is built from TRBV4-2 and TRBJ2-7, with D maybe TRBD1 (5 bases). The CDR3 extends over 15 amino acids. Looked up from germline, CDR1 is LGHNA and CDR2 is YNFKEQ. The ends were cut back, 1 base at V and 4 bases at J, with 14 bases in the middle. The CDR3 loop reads CASSQGGQGGYEQYF. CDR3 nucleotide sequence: TGTGCCAGCAGCCAAGGGGGCCAGGGTGGTTACGAGCAGTACTTC.

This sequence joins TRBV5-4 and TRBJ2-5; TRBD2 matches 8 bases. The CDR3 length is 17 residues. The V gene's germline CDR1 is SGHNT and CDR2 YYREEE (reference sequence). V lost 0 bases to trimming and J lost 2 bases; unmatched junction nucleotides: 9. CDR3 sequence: CASSLGGGGPTQETQYF. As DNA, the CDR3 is TGTGCCAGCAGCTTGGGGGGCGGGGGGCCCACGCAAGAGACCCAGTACTTC. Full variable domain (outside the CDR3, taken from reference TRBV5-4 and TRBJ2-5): ETGVTQSPTHLIKTRGQQVTLRCSSQSGHNTVSWYQQALGQGPQFIFQYYREEENGRGNFPPRFSGLQFPNYSSELNVNALELDDSALYLCASSLGGGGPTQETQYFGPGTRLLVL.

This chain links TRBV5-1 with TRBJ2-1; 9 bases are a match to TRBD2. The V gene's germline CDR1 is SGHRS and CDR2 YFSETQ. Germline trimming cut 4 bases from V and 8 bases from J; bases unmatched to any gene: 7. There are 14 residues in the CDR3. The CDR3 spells CASSPTSGWYEQFF. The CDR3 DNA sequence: TGCGCCAGCAGCCCGACTAGCGGTTGGTATGAGCAGTTCTTC.

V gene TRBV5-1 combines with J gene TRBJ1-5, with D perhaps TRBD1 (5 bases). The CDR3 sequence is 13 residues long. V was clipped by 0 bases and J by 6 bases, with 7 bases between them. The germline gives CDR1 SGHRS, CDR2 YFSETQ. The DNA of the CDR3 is TGCGCCAGCAGCTTGGAAAGGGGTCAGCCCCAGCATTTT. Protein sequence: CASSLERGQPQHF. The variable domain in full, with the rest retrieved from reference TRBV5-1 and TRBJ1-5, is KAGVTQTPRYLIKTRGQQVTLSCSPISGHRSVSWYQQTPGQGLQFLFEYFSETQRNKGNFPGRFSGRQFSNSRSEMNVSTLELGDSALYLCASSLERGQPQHFGDGTRLSIL.

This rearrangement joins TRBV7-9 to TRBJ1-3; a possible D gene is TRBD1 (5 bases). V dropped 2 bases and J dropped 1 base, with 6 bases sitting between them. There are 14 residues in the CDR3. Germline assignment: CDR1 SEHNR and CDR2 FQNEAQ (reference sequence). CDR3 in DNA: TGTGCCAGCAGCTTATCAGGGTCTGGAAACACCATATATTTT. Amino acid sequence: CASSLSGSGNTIYF. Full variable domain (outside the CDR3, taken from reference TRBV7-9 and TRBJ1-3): DTGVSQNPRHKITKRGQNVTFRCDPISEHNRLYWYRQTLGQGPEFLTYFQNEAQLEKSRLLSDRFSAERPKGSFSTLEIQRTEQGDSAMYLCASSLSGSGNTIYFGEGSWLTVV.

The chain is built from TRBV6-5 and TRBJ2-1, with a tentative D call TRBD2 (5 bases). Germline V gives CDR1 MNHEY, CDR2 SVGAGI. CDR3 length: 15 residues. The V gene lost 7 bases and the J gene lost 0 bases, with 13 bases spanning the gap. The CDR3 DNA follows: TGTGCCAGCAAATTCGAGCGGAGCTCCTACAATGAGCAGTTCTTC. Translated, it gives CASKFERSSYNEQFF.

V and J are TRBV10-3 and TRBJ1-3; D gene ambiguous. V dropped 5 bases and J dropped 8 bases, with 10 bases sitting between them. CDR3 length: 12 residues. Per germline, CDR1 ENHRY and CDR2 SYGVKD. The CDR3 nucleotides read TGTGCCATCAGTCTATCGAGGGACACCATATATTTT. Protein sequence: CAISLSRDTIYF.

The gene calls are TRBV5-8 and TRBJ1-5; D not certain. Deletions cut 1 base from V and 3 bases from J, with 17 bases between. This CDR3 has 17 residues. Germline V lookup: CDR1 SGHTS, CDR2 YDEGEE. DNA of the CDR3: TGTGCCAGCAGCTTGTCGGTTGTTGTCCGGGACAATCAGCCCCAGCATTTT. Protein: CASSLSVVVRDNQPQHF.

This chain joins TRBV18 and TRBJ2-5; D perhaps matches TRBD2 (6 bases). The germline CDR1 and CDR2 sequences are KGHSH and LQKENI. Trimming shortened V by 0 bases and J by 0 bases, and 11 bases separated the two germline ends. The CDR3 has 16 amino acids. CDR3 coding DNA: TGTGCCAGCTCACCACCGCGCGCGGGGAACCAAGAGACCCAGTACTTC. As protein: CASSPPRAGNQETQYF.

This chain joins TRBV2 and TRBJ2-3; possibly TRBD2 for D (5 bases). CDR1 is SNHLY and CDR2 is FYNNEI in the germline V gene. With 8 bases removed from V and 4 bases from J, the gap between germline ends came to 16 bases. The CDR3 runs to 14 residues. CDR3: CASPPTEGADTQYF. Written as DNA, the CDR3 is TGTGCCAGCCCTCCCACAGAGGGTGCAGATACGCAGTATTTT.

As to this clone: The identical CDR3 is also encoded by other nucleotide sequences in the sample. CDR3 bases: TGTGCCAGCAGCTCCGGGACAGGAGACTACGAGCAGTACTTC. Translated: CASSSGTGDYEQYF. This chain joins TRBV7-9 and TRBJ2-7, with 8 bases that match TRBD1. Losses at the gene ends were 4 bases for V and 3 bases for J; bases not matched to a gene: 5. The germline V gene encodes CDR1 SEHNR and CDR2 FQNEAQ (reference sequence). The CDR3 loop spans 14 amino acids. The full variable domain, completed using reference TRBV7-9 and TRBJ2-7, is DTGVSQNPRHKITKRGQNVTFRCDPISEHNRLYWYRQTLGQGPEFLTYFQNEAQLEKSRLLSDRFSAERPKGSFSTLEIQRTEQGDSAMYLCASSSGTGDYEQYFGPGTRLTVT.